This T cell receptor (beta chain) was obtained from a study of T cell responses to AZD1222 COVID-19 vaccine. Study-level points and caveats: Spike-specific TCR breadth rose after two AZD1222 doses, and depth rose as well. Seropositive status at baseline applied to only 6 or 7 AZD1222 recipients.

Method: immunoSEQ multiplex PCR; TCRdb's copy keeps in-frame clones and lacks some. The data contain tens of thousands of clones, about 91% of them singletons. In the case of this clone: The target antigen is unknown.

V lost 5 bases, J lost 2 bases, and 7 bases lay in between. The CDR3 contains 13 residues. The germline CDR1 and CDR2 sequences are SGHTA and FQGTGA. The sequence came from an adult in good health. The sequenced sample was peripheral blood, obtained on day 0 of AZD1222 vaccination. J is TRBJ2-1 and V is TRBV7-3, with unresolved D. The CDR3 sequence is CASSDGPYNEQFF. The CDR3 region has the DNA TGTGCCAGCAGCGACGGCCCCTACAATGAGCAGTTCTTC. The variable domain in full, completed from reference TRBV7-3 and TRBJ2-1, reads GAGVSQTPSNKVTEKGKYVELRCDPISGHTALYWYRQSLGQGPEFLIYFQGTGAADDSGLPNDRFFAVRPEGSVSTLKIQRTERGDSAVYLCASSDGPYNEQFFGPGTRLTVL.